This paragraph covers one T cell receptor (beta chain) sequence. This clone's antigen is unknown. Per-base qualities were not stored, and no clone one base away is much larger. The CDR3, cysteine through phenylalanine, is 14 amino acids long. The kept DNA is CDR3 alone, 42 bases in frame from the first base. The germline V gene (reference sequence) gives CDR1 as SGHAT and CDR2 as FQDESV. V is pared back by 5 bases and J by 3 bases, with 11 bases lying between the germline termini. TCRbeta CDR3 regions were profiled with the immunoSEQ Assay using bias-controlled multiplex PCR amplification of genomic DNA. From the authors' description of their analysis: The absolute abundance of each unique TCRbeta CDR3 region was quantified after sequences were collapsed and filtered. Differential abundance was tested with a binomial (Fisher-equivalent) model and with a beta-binomial model adding time-dependent variance fitted from healthy donors. Clones with fewer than 5 combined templates were excluded, and clones with Benjamini-Hochberg FDR below 0.01 were called differentially abundant. Using the form v = (b*log(k)+a)^2, the beta-binomial variance was modeled as a function of the total template count across the two samples. This is the immuneACCESS table as TCRdb keeps it, with only in-frame sequences that have V and J called. A part of the clones is gone; compared with another copy, unresolved V genes explain less than half, and the rest is unexplained. V and J calls and clone size are copied from that table; D and trimming were computed from the DNA. Across this sample there are tens of thousands of clones, with 84% seen only once. The top ten constitute around a fifth of the sample.

No immune events such as infections were documented for the healthy donors during the collection period. Time-dependent variance in a beta-binomial model of T-cell clone differential abundance was calibrated using healthy-donor blood repertoires as a training cohort. The training cohort was composed of around ten healthy donors, 3 female and 7 male. The donors were between about 29 and 64 years old, with an average age of about 45 years. Whole blood was collected from each healthy donor at three time points spaced approximately 2 weeks apart and obtained from a commercial supplier. Genomic DNA was extracted from unsorted whole blood for immunosequencing. These data belong to a study of identifying expanded T cells in peripheral blood (dated by TCRdb to about 2019). Regarding the research as a whole: Technical replicates were generated by sequencing separate aliquots of the same genomic DNA pool, with four replicates compared pairwise. Overall study results and their limits: Across all healthy-donor time intervals, the beta-binomial model significantly lowered both the number of clones called differentially abundant and the false-positive rate. The binomial model flagged 0.9 to 1.5 differentially abundant clones between technical replicates but around 15 over around two weeks and under 25 over approximately four weeks. The authors expected biological variance in healthy repertoires might increase further over much longer intervals such as months to years. Across all healthy donors, variance in clone template counts between two-week samples was found to increase significantly with total template count.

The chain is assembled from TRBV11-1 and TRBJ2-4; matching of 5 bases hints at TRBD2 as the D gene. The sequenced sample consisted of blood. The TCR sequence derives from a person aged 18 to 75 in good health. The DNA sequence is TGTGCCAGCAGCAACGGGATTGGCAAAAACATTCAGTACTTC. It specifies CASSNGIGKNIQYF.